Sequencing of this T cell receptor beta chain was carried out in a study of T cell repertoires in cytomegalovirus infection. TCRdb re-derived calls from the reads in MiXCR, one entry per CDR3 protein. In the table there are hundreds of thousands of distinct CDR3 sequences, approximately 25% of which are singletons. With respect to this clonotype: Its matching antigen is unknown.

Broader study findings: It was HLA-C-restricted CMV-specific TCR beta clonotypes that dominated the response ex vivo.

V was pared by 5 bases and J by 3 bases, with 19 bases between. Per germline, CDR1 DFQATT and CDR2 SNEGSKA (reference sequence). The CDR3 has 15 residues. This clonotype was sampled from a human donor in good health (CMV status not recorded). Some clones in this sample may be carry-over from other donors' samples. This chain connects TRBV20-1 to TRBJ1-1; D uncertain. Sequencing input: CD8+ T cells from PBMCs. The CDR3 loop is CSASPSPPPYTEAFF. The CDR3 DNA reads TGCAGTGCTTCCCCCTCCCCCCCACCCTACACTGAAGCTTTCTTT.